This TCR beta chain stems from a study of cytomegalovirus exposure and HLA in healthy donors. The CDR3 totals 15 residues. Looked up from germline, CDR1 is LNHDA and CDR2 is SQIVND (reference sequence). Trimming pared 9 bases from V and 3 bases from J, leaving 19 bases between. TCRdb's table, derived via immunoSEQ multiplex PCR, lists solely in-frame clones and lacks some. The table lists 65,000 to 75,000 clones, 96% of them singletons, with 4.5% in the top ten. An approximately 120-subject validation cohort, separate from the roughly 680-subject first cohort, supplied the donors. Material: PBMCs. The chain uses TRBV19 and TRBJ2-3; possible D gene TRBD1, 6 bases. The origin of this receptor is a woman between 18 and 29 years old in good health and CMV-seropositive. CDR3 region: CASAQQGGWTDTQYF. The CDR3 bases are TGTGCCAGCGCCCAACAGGGTGGTTGGACAGATACGCAGTATTTT.